This T cell receptor beta chain was recovered during a study of T cell responses to AZD1222 COVID-19 vaccine (dated by TCRdb to about 2021). Broadly, across the study: Because spike-specific TCR depth and breadth did not differ between the two schedules, AZD1222 recipients who got a second dose at roughly 4 weeks were pooled with those who got a second dose at roughly 12 weeks. A total of 230 to 250 trial participants underwent TCR sequencing, of whom 207 had received two doses of AZD1222 and 26 had received two doses of the MenACWY control vaccine. Trial participants were enrolled by age into subgroups of 18-55, 56-69 and 70-plus years, and around 150, 28 and 57 TCR-sequenced participants, respectively, were included in these subgroups. Beyond this particular receptor, the publication reports: CD4 TCRs associated with the vaccine covered the entire spike protein, and the dominant responses were in regions 160-218 and 743-854. Reportedly, close to half of the unique spike-specific TCRs recognized epitopes lying outside the regions that are mutated in the B.1.351 and B.1.1.7 variants. A significant rise in spike-specific TCR breadth and depth was observed after two AZD1222 doses relative to day 0 and relative to MenACWY recipients. Because no day 14 peak-response samples were available, the repertoires could be characterized only after the peak T cell response. Participants were mostly white British and included more females than males, and it was suggested by the authors that clonal diversity may have been underestimated. Only a handful of AZD1222 recipients were SARS-CoV-2 seropositive at baseline, limiting conclusions about previously exposed vaccinees. In the small 56-69-year group, the increase in depth fell short of significance, most likely because of low power.

As regards this clone: What antigen it recognizes has not been identified. No clone much larger than this one lies a single base away; base qualities are absent.

Its CDR3 holds 17 amino acids, cysteine through phenylalanine. Only the CDR3 region is kept as DNA, spanning 51 bases read in frame from base 1. A distance of 24 bases separates the germline ends of V and J, which lose 8 bases and 3 bases respectively. CDR1 and CDR2 are read off the germline V gene as SNHLY and FYNNEI. The CDR3 regions of human TCRbeta chains were subjected to immunosequencing. For the original study's pipeline: TCRs in the repertoires were matched against a reference library of SARS-CoV-2-specific TCRs that had been generated with the MIRA antigen-specificity platform. Breadth was defined as the fraction of unique TCRs that were SARS-CoV-2-associated. Depth was defined as the fraction of total T cells that were SARS-CoV-2-associated. Using the MIRA data, each spike-specific TCR was mapped to the spike region that the TCR reacts to and placed in a CD4 or CD8 class. Log10-transformed breadth and depth values were compared by one-way ANOVA with Sidak's multiple comparisons tests. The source is immuneACCESS, and TCRdb retained only in-frame sequences with V and J called. Part of the clones is not carried over; for the studies checked, unresolved V genes explain less than half of this, and the remainder is unexplained. The D gene and trimming were derived from the DNA, and the V and J assignments and clone size from that table. This sample comprises under 95,000 clones, 90% of them detected only once. Of the sample, over 7.5% is held by the ten largest clones.

Per the publication, the time point label means: baseline before first vaccination. Samples from vaccinated people were obtained from the UK trials COV001 and COV002, which included a single-blind randomized controlled phase 2/3 trial of AZD1222 (ChAdOx1 nCoV-19) in healthy adults. Trial participant PBMC samples were collected at day 0 and day 28 after the second dose for TCRbeta chain sequencing. This specimen consisted of peripheral blood, obtained on day 0 of AZD1222 vaccination. The rearranged chain carries TRBV2 and TRBJ2-3, and the D gene may be TRBD2, 7 bases matching. This receptor was taken from an adult in good health. The DNA reads TGTGCCAGCGGGGGCGCCCTGGAGCGGGGCCCAACAGATACGCAGTATTTT. This yields the protein CASGGALERGPTDTQYF.